Below, one TCR beta chain is given with its context. The data were obtained in a study of blood T cell repertoires in COVID-19. On the study more broadly: PBMCs, B-cell-depleted T cells, or T cells provided the cDNA or gDNA that made up the material.

With V trimmed by 0 bases and J by 2 bases, 4 bases remained unmatched. Per the germline V gene, CDR1 is SGHNT and CDR2 is YYREEE (reference sequence). The CDR3 sequence is 17 residues long. Per the study methods: Estimation of nucleated cell counts relied on the amplification of reference gene primers. TCRdb's copy holds only in-frame clones and misses some; the assay was immunoSEQ multiplex PCR. V and J calls and clone size are as listed in that table; D and trimming were resolved from the DNA. The sample lists roughly 200,000 clones, around 90% occurring once. Sequencing was done on a sample of peripheral blood. The receptor was derived from a man aged 50 to 60 with acute or convalescent COVID-19. The V gene is TRBV5-4, the J gene TRBJ2-3; 12 bases are a match to TRBD2. CDR3 residues: CASSLGASGRATDTQYF. DNA for the CDR3: TGTGCCAGCAGCTTGGGGGCTAGCGGGAGGGCCACAGATACGCAGTATTTT.